This TCR beta chain derives from a study of siplizumab effects on memory and regulatory T cells. To note about this clone: As yet, its antigen is unknown.

Broader study findings: Mappable alloreactive CD4+ clones averaged approximately 69% Treg-derived with siplizumab versus approximately 25% in controls. Naive T cells seemed more diverse than memory cells and seemed major alloresponse contributors. Few alloreactive clones mapped to unstimulated subsets.

Assay used: immunoSEQ multiplex PCR; TCRdb lists only in-frame clones, some missing. The sample has about 120,000 clones; just under 95% are singletons. The ends lost 0 bases at V and 8 bases at J; junction bases unmatched: 5. CDR3 length: 15 residues. Germline CDR1 reads SGHRS; CDR2 reads YFSETQ. The sample comprised non-Treg CD4+ T cells sorted from blood. The rearrangement links TRBV5-1 to TRBJ1-2; 12 bases are shared with TRBD1. This TCR derives from a human donor in good health. The CDR3 loop is CASSLAGQGAQGYTF. For the CDR3, the DNA is TGCGCCAGCAGCTTGGCGGGACAGGGGGCGCAGGGCTACACCTTC.